One sample yielded the 25 T cell receptor beta chains listed below, sequenced in a study of blood T cell repertoires in COVID-19. This table comes from immunoSEQ multiplex PCR, and its TCRdb copy is limited to in-frame clones, with some not included. The sample consists of roughly 440,000 clones, 70% to 90% of them appearing once. Material for sequencing was peripheral blood. Every receptor here comes from a woman between 45 and 60 years old with COVID-19, enrolled during active disease.

The chain has TRBV27 and TRBJ1-5, with 7 nucleotides matching TRBD1. There are 16 residues in the CDR3. Germline V gives CDR1 MNHEY, CDR2 SMNVEV (reference sequence). J lost 4 bases, V lost 6 bases, and 12 bases had no gene match. CDR3 amino acids: CASSRKFDRVNQPQHF. CDR3 nucleotide sequence: TGTGCCAGCAGCCGAAAATTCGACAGGGTAAATCAGCCCCAGCATTTT.

The chain uses TRBV6-5 and TRBJ2-3; a possible D gene is TRBD2 (6 bases). Germline V CDR1 and CDR2: MNHEY, SVGAGI. V lost 8 bases and J 2 bases, leaving 8 bases between the germline ends. The CDR3 is made up of 12 amino acids. DNA for the CDR3: TGTGCCAGCGGGGACTTCACAGATACGCAGTATTTT. This sequence encodes CASGDFTDTQYF.

The rearrangement links TRBV15 to TRBJ1-2; maybe TRBD1 (5 bases). Germline V CDR1 and CDR2: LNHNV, YYDKDF (reference sequence). Trimming shortened V by 3 bases and J by 8 bases, and 10 bases separated the two germline ends. The CDR3 runs to 12 residues. The CDR3, as DNA: TGTGCCACCAGCAGTAGGACATTCGGCTACACCTTC. The encoded protein is CATSSRTFGYTF. The full variable domain, completed using reference TRBV15 and TRBJ1-2, is DAMVIQNPRYQVTQFGKPVTLSCSQTLNHNVMYWYQQKSSQAPKLLFHYYDKDFNNEADTPDNFQSRRPNTSFCFLDIRSPGLGDTAMYLCATSSRTFGYTFGSGTRLTVV.

The chain carries TRBV21-1 and TRBJ2-4; TRBD1, as called in the table, went unchecked against the DNA. TRBV21-1 corresponds to a pseudogene. The CDR3 extends over 19 amino acids. CDR3 in DNA: TGTGCCAGCAGCATCCATTGGGACAGCCTAGAAATAGCCAAAAACATTCAGTACTTC. This translates into CASSIHWDSLEIAKNIQYF.

The V gene is TRBV4-1, the J gene TRBJ2-3; maybe TRBD2 (5 bases). Germline-derived CDR1 and CDR2 are MGHRA and YSYEKL. This CDR3 region has 15 residues. Trimming left V 1 base short and J 4 bases short, with 12 bases between. The CDR3 sequence is CASSQATWGADTQYF. As DNA, the CDR3 is TGCGCCAGCAGCCAAGCGACATGGGGAGCAGATACGCAGTATTTT.

The J gene is TRBJ1-1, the V gene TRBV7-9; 7 bases line up with TRBD1. The length of the CDR3 is 16 residues. Germline-derived CDR1 and CDR2 are SEHNR and FQNEAQ (reference sequence). Trimming cost V 5 bases and J 5 bases; bases outside gene matches: 14. Here the CDR3 DNA reads TGTGCCAGCAGCCCCACCACAGGGGCTTTAGGAACTGAAGCTTTCTTT. Its translation: CASSPTTGALGTEAFF.

This chain connects TRBV7-9 to TRBJ1-1; weak D call: TRBD1 (5 bases). This CDR3 has 12 residues. V lost 7 bases and J lost 4, with 10 bases in between. Germline values: CDR1 SEHNR, CDR2 FQNEAQ (reference sequence). The CDR3 is CASTDRVTEAFF. In DNA, the CDR3 is TGTGCCAGCACCGACAGAGTCACTGAAGCTTTCTTT.

V usage is TRBV13 and J usage is TRBJ2-5, with a weak D call TRBD1 (6 bases). From germline, CDR1 is PRHDT and CDR2 FYEKMQ (reference sequence). The CDR3 is made up of 14 amino acids. The germline V and J ends were trimmed by 3 bases and 4 bases, with 12 bases remaining between them. CDR3 sequence (DNA): TGTGCCAGCAGCTTCAGAGGGGGAATAGAGACCCAGTACTTC. Its translation: CASSFRGGIETQYF.

The rearrangement joins TRBV5-4 to TRBJ2-7; 8 bases are shared with TRBD1. V was pared by 2 bases and J by 0 bases, with 4 bases of the junction left unmatched. The CDR3 has 15 amino acids. Germline V gene data show CDR1 as SGHNT and CDR2 as YYREEE (reference sequence). The DNA for the CDR3 is TGTGCCAGCAGCTTATCAACAGGGGGCTCCTACGAGCAGTACTTC. Encoded protein: CASSLSTGGSYEQYF.

The chain recombines TRBV6-5 with TRBJ1-1, with unresolved D. Germline CDR1 reads MNHEY; CDR2 reads SVGAGI. V was trimmed by 5 bases and J by 2 bases, leaving 9 bases between them. The CDR3 is 13 amino acids. CDR3 protein: CASSRSDNTEAFF. The CDR3 bases are TGTGCCAGCAGTAGGAGCGATAACACTGAAGCTTTCTTT.

The chain links TRBV7-9 to TRBJ2-4; possible D gene TRBD1, 5 bases. Deletions cut 6 bases from V and 7 bases from J, with 10 bases between. This CDR3 is built from 12 residues. Germline values: CDR1 SEHNR, CDR2 FQNEAQ (reference sequence). The CDR3 DNA sequence: TGTGCCAGCAGAGGGGAAGGGAACATTCAGTACTTC. Its protein is CASRGEGNIQYF.

This clone has ten or more counts. This rearrangement joins TRBV4-1 to TRBJ1-4; D not resolved. Trimming stripped 2 bases from V and 5 bases from J, with 15 bases between. Germline V gene data show CDR1 as MGHRA and CDR2 as YSYEKL. CDR3 length: 16 residues. DNA of the CDR3: TGCGCCAGCAGCCAATTCCTCGTGGGCTGGAATGAAAAACTGTTTTTT. The encoded protein is CASSQFLVGWNEKLFF.

The chain uses TRBV29-1 and TRBJ2-7, with 10 bases that match TRBD1. This CDR3 is 13 amino acids long. CDR1 is SQVTM, CDR2 ANQGSEA, per germline. The J segment lost 3 bases and the V segment lost 6 bases, leaving 5 bases of the junction unmatched. The CDR3 coding sequence is TGCAGCGTCAAAGGACAGGGGGTCTACGAGCAGTACTTC. Translation: CSVKGQGVYEQYF.

The gene calls are TRBV11-2 and TRBJ1-3, with D tentatively TRBD1 (5 bases). Germline V CDR1 and CDR2: SGHAT, FQNNGV. The V end was cut by 5 bases, the J end by 4 bases, with 18 bases between. The CDR3 has 16 residues. DNA for the CDR3: TGTGCCAGCAGCCGTTGGCCCCGGGGGAGAGGAAACACCATATATTTT. Its protein is CASSRWPRGRGNTIYF.

This clone appeared once. This rearrangement joins TRBV19 to TRBJ2-3, with 11 positions matching TRBD2. The ends lost 4 bases at V and 2 bases at J; junction bases unmatched: 5. The germline V gene has CDR1 LNHDA and CDR2 SQIVND (reference sequence). The CDR3 length is 16 residues. CDR3 DNA: TGTGCCAGTAGTAAAACTAGCGGGGGCTTCACAGATACGCAGTATTTT. It codes for CASSKTSGGFTDTQYF.

The chain is built from TRBV5-6 and TRBJ2-7; D unresolved. This CDR3 spans 15 amino acids. V lost 2 bases, J lost 3 bases, and 15 bases lay in between. Germline-derived CDR1 and CDR2 are SGHDT and YYEEEE. CDR3 sequence: CASSLPEAAYYEQYF. In DNA, the CDR3 is TGTGCCAGCAGCTTACCCGAGGCCGCCTACTACGAGCAGTACTTC.

The rearrangement links TRBV5-1 to TRBJ2-1, with 8 bases fitting TRBD2. After removal of 3 bases from V and 9 bases from J, the junction contained 11 bases not matched to a gene. CDR1 and CDR2 from the germline V gene are SGHRS and YFSETQ. There are 15 residues in the CDR3. This chain's CDR3 is CASSSTGGQRSEQFF. CDR3 DNA sequence: TGCGCCAGCAGCTCAACGGGGGGGCAGCGGAGTGAGCAGTTCTTC. The variable domain in full, completed from reference TRBV5-1 and TRBJ2-1, reads KAGVTQTPRYLIKTRGQQVTLSCSPISGHRSVSWYQQTPGQGLQFLFEYFSETQRNKGNFPGRFSGRQFSNSRSEMNVSTLELGDSALYLCASSSTGGQRSEQFFGPGTRLTVL.

The rearrangement links TRBV6-6 to TRBJ1-4; D gene ambiguous. CDR3 size: 16 residues. The ends were cut back, 4 bases at V and 0 bases at J, with 12 bases in the middle. Looked up from germline, CDR1 is MNHNY and CDR2 is SVGAGI (reference sequence). CDR3: CASSSRGVATNEKLFF. CDR3 bases: TGTGCCAGCAGTTCCCGAGGAGTTGCAACTAATGAAAAACTGTTTTTT.

The gene calls are TRBV2 and TRBJ2-7; 8 nucleotides line up with TRBD1. V dropped 3 bases and J dropped 6; count of bases not matched to a gene: 7. Germline lookup yields CDR1 SNHLY and CDR2 FYNNEI. The CDR3 contains 14 residues. The CDR3 region is CASSDGQGAFEQYF. In DNA, the CDR3 is TGTGCCAGCAGTGACGGGCAGGGGGCCTTCGAGCAGTACTTC.

CDR3 loop: CSVVAGRNTEAFF. In DNA form, the CDR3 reads TGCAGCGTTGTCGCCGGTCGGAACACTGAAGCTTTCTTT. The V gene is TRBV29-1, the J gene TRBJ1-1; no clear D. This CDR3 has 13 amino acids. Trimming stripped 4 bases from V and 1 base from J, with 10 bases between. Germline V lookup: CDR1 SQVTM, CDR2 ANQGSEA. The variable domain in full, with the rest retrieved from reference TRBV29-1 and TRBJ1-1, is SAVISQKPSRDICQRGTSLTIQCQVDSQVTMMFWYRQQPGQSLTLIATANQGSEATYESGFVIDKFPISRPNLTFSTLTVSNMSPEDSSIYLCSVVAGRNTEAFFGQGTRLTVV.

The J gene is TRBJ1-1, the V gene TRBV12-3 or TRBV12-4; D possibly corresponds to TRBD1 (5 bases). V shed 2 bases and J shed 10 bases, with 11 bases lying between them. CDR3 size: 12 residues. The CDR3 region has the DNA TGTGCCAGCAGTTTACAGGGACTAGGAGCTTTCTTT. It yields the protein CASSLQGLGAFF.

The gene calls are TRBV9 and TRBJ1-3; TRBD1 matches at 12 bases. The V gene end was trimmed by 3 bases and the J gene end by 1 base; junction bases not matched to a gene: 8. Germline CDR1 reads SGDLS; CDR2 reads YYNGEE. This CDR3 spans 18 amino acids. Here the CDR3 reads CASSDLGDRGLSGNTIYF. CDR3 coding DNA: TGTGCCAGCAGCGACCTAGGGGACAGGGGGCTGTCTGGAAACACCATATATTTT.

This sequence joins TRBV9 and TRBJ2-5; tentatively, D is TRBD2 (6 bases). CDR1 is SGDLS and CDR2 is YYNGEE in the germline V gene. Trimming took 0 bases from V and 2 from J, leaving 8 bases between them. The CDR3 spans 14 residues. In DNA form, the CDR3 reads TGTGCCAGCAGCGTAGGGGGGGTACAAGAGACCCAGTACTTC. Its protein product is CASSVGGVQETQYF.

A remark on this clone: This may come from a read error, since a much larger clone is one base off. CDR3 protein: CASSVGQGSNQPQHF. CDR3 nucleotides: TGTGCCAGCAGCGTAGGACAGGGGAGCAATCAGCCCCAGCATTTT. This sequence joins TRBV9 and TRBJ1-5; 8 bases align to TRBD1. CDR1 and CDR2 (germline): SGDLS, YYNGEE. The length of the CDR3 is 15 residues. V shed 0 bases, J shed 1 base, and the junction held 0 bases outside the gene matches.

The V call is TRBV6-5, the J call TRBJ1-1; 7 bases match TRBD1. This CDR3 comprises 14 residues. Germline V gene sequence: CDR1 MNHEY, CDR2 SVGAGI. With 5 bases clipped from V and 1 base from J, the junction kept 4 bases outside the gene matches. CDR3 DNA: TGTGCCAGCAGTATTAGACAGGGGAACACTGAAGCTTTCTTT. It is translated as CASSIRQGNTEAFF.